The 2 T cell receptor beta chains given below trace back to one sample, sequenced in a study of blood T cells in healthy people across ages. The second PCR ran roughly 7 to 12 cycles with a sample-barcoded 5' primer and J-beta primers. TCRdb reprocessed the 5' RACE reads with MiXCR, giving one entry per CDR3 protein. Among 1,300,000 or so distinct CDR3 sequences, roughly 60% were seen once, and the ten largest hold 5% to 7%. What was sequenced was blood. The receptors were sampled from a man between 18 and 35 years old in good health.

J is TRBJ2-2 and V is TRBV4-3, with a tentative D call TRBD1 (6 bases). The ends were cut back, 0 bases at V and 4 bases at J, with 12 bases in the middle. CDR1 LGHNA and CDR2 YSLEER come from the germline V gene. The CDR3 is 16 amino acids. DNA of the CDR3: TGCGCCAGCAGCCAAGAACAGGGAGAGTTCACCGGGGAGCTGTTTTTT. Encoded protein: CASSQEQGEFTGELFF.

This clonotype came up once. This sequence joins TRBV6-1 and TRBJ1-2; D is uncertain. This CDR3 has 16 residues. Germline V CDR1 and CDR2: MNHNS, SASEGT. Deletions cut 1 base from V and 4 bases from J, with 16 bases between. In DNA form, the CDR3 reads TGTGCCAGCAGTGAAGTTGGACTGGGAGCTGGCTATGGCTACACCTTC. Residues: CASSEVGLGAGYGYTF.